These 12 T cell receptor beta chains share one sample of origin, sequenced in a study of blood T cell repertoires in COVID-19. Method: immunoSEQ multiplex PCR; TCRdb's copy keeps in-frame clones and lacks some. The sample includes 250,000 to 300,000 clones, 87% seen only once; the top ten take roughly 2.4%. The specimen was peripheral blood. These receptors originate from a woman in her forties or fifties who had recovered from COVID-19.

V and J are TRBV3-1 (or the pseudogene TRBV3-2) and TRBJ2-1, with D possibly TRBD2 on 5 matching bases. Trimming left V 1 base short and J 15 bases short, with 13 bases between. The CDR3 spans 12 residues. Germline V gives CDR1 LGHDT, CDR2 YNNKEL (reference sequence). CDR3 bases: TGTGCCAGCAGCCAAGGTGAAGGCGGGTGGTTCTTC. It specifies CASSQGEGGWFF.

This chain connects TRBV11-2 to TRBJ1-1; D is undetermined. The CDR3 contains 17 residues. V lost 5 bases and J 5 bases, leaving 24 bases between the germline ends. CDR1 and CDR2 from the germline V gene are SGHAT and FQNNGV. CDR3 in amino acids: CASSTDPGSAMRTEAFF. The CDR3 DNA reads as TGTGCCAGCAGCACAGACCCGGGATCCGCCATGAGGACTGAAGCTTTCTTT.

This sequence joins TRBV7-8 and TRBJ1-1; 8 nucleotides line up with TRBD1. The CDR3 is made up of 14 amino acids. The V segment lost 5 bases and the J segment 10 bases; nucleotides outside the gene matches: 12. CDR1 is SGHVS, CDR2 FQNEAQ, per germline. The CDR3 DNA reads as TGTGCCAGCAGCGTACTACAGGGGGGCAGGGGAGCTTTCTTT. Translating it yields CASSVLQGGRGAFF.

The gene calls are TRBV4-1 and TRBJ2-3; 14 bases fit TRBD2. This CDR3 is 18 amino acids long. J gave up 3 bases and V 0 bases, and 5 bases lay outside the gene matches. CDR1 is MGHRA and CDR2 is YSYEKL in the germline V gene. The DNA for the CDR3 is TGCGCCAGCAGCCAAGAGGGGGGGACTAGCGGGAGAACAGATACGCAGTATTTT. Protein product: CASSQEGGTSGRTDTQYF.

The chain uses TRBV30 and TRBJ1-5; weak D call: TRBD1 (6 bases). The CDR3 is 13 residues long. V was cut by 2 bases and J by 5 bases, with 10 bases left in between. Germline V gives CDR1 GTSNPN, CDR2 SVGIG (reference sequence). CDR3 coding DNA: TGTGCCTGGAGTCTCAAGGGGGATCAGCCCCAGCATTTT. Translating it yields CAWSLKGDQPQHF.

This clone was recorded only once. The chain links TRBV7-6 to TRBJ2-7; the D gene is possibly TRBD2 (5 bases). This CDR3 has 15 amino acids. The V and J ends lost 5 bases and 2 bases respectively, with 16 bases between them. In germline, CDR1 is SGHVS, CDR2 FNYEAQ. The CDR3 loop is CASSPTPGSTYEQYF. CDR3 nucleotide sequence: TGTGCCAGCAGCCCGACTCCGGGATCCACCTACGAGCAGTACTTC.

The genes are TRBV5-1 and TRBJ1-1; 7 bases line up with TRBD1. This CDR3 has 13 residues. V shed 1 base, J shed 4 bases, and the junction held 1 base outside the gene matches. CDR1 is SGHRS, CDR2 YFSETQ, per germline. The CDR3 is CASSLKGATEAFF. The DNA of the CDR3 is TGCGCCAGCAGCTTGAAGGGGGCCACTGAAGCTTTCTTT.

V and J are TRBV7-9 and TRBJ2-7; TRBD1 matches 7 bases. Per the germline V gene, CDR1 is SEHNR and CDR2 is FQNEAQ (reference sequence). J gave up 1 base and V 0 bases, and 3 bases lay outside the gene matches. The CDR3 runs to 15 residues. CDR3 DNA sequence: TGTGCCAGCAGCTTAGCCCGGACAGGTTCCTACGAGCAGTACTTC. The encoded protein is CASSLARTGSYEQYF.

This clone was seen once. The chain is built from TRBV28 and TRBJ2-1; 10 bases align to TRBD2. V trimming: 2 bases; J trimming: 5 bases; junction bases outside the gene matches: 6. The CDR3 covers 16 residues. The V gene's germline CDR1 is MDHEN and CDR2 SYDVKM. CDR3 amino acids: CASSLGPSGSDNEQFF. For the CDR3, the DNA is TGTGCCAGCAGTTTAGGGCCTAGCGGGAGCGACAATGAGCAGTTCTTC.

The chain couples TRBV4-2 to TRBJ1-1, with 9 nucleotides matching TRBD1. Germline assignment: CDR1 LGHNA and CDR2 YNFKEQ. Trimming cost V 4 bases and J 11 bases; bases outside gene matches: 8. CDR3 length: 13 amino acids. CDR3 amino acids: CASSRRDREQAFF. The CDR3 DNA follows: TGTGCCAGCAGCCGCCGGGACAGGGAACAGGCTTTCTTT.

The rearrangement uses TRBV28 and TRBJ1-2, with TRBD1 matching 9 bases. The V segment lost 7 bases and the J segment 8 bases; nucleotides outside the gene matches: 5. The CDR3 loop spans 12 amino acids. Per germline, CDR1 MDHEN and CDR2 SYDVKM. In nucleotides, the CDR3 is TGTGCCAGCAATACAGGGGGCGTAGGCTACACCTTC. This encodes CASNTGGVGYTF.

This chain joins TRBV7-2 and TRBJ1-1; 12 positions match TRBD1. The CDR3 has 14 residues. CDR1 is SGHTA and CDR2 is FQGNSA in the germline V gene. V lost 1 base, J lost 7 bases, and 1 base stayed unmatched. The CDR3 sequence: CASSLGDRGHEAFF. In DNA form, the CDR3 reads TGTGCCAGCAGCTTAGGGGACAGGGGGCATGAAGCTTTCTTT. Based on the CDR3 plus reference TRBV7-2 and TRBJ1-1, the full variable domain is GAGVSQSPSNKVTEKGKDVELRCDPISGHTALYWYRQSLGQGLEFLIYFQGNSAPDKSGLPSDRFSAERTGGSVSTLTIQRTQQEDSAVYLCASSLGDRGHEAFFGQGTRLTVV.